This record looks at one TCR beta chain sequence and its context. Its antigen remains unidentified. No base quality values were provided; no much bigger clone lies one nucleotide off. A single peripheral blood draw of about 120 mL on average was collected from each donor into heparinised tubes. Using a panel that included CD45RO, CCR7, CD25, CD127, CD95 and CD27, naive, central memory, regulatory and stem cell-like memory CD4+ T cells were sorted on a BD FACSAria II. All sorted populations exceeded 95% purity. PBMCs were separated immediately by Lymphoprep density gradient centrifugation and were stained directly, without being cultured. Samples were stained and sorted in pairs, with one healthy donor and one patient per experiment, so that batch effects were minimized. The High Capacity cDNA Reverse Transcription Kit was used to reverse transcribe all of the isolated RNA, meaning that expressed TCRB transcripts were what got sequenced. Deep immunoSEQ sequencing was applied to naive, central memory and regulatory T cell samples, giving an average of about 3.4 million total reads per sample. Sorted cells were lysed in RLT buffer, and RNA was extracted using DNase-treated RNeasy Micro or Mini kits according to cell number. Each cell subset was processed on its own to prevent cross-contamination, while patient and healthy donor samples were processed together. Using the immunoSEQ multiplex PCR, TCRB sequences were amplified from cDNA into 87-bp fragments spanning the CDR3 region. Sequencing of the amplicons was done on the Illumina HiSeq platform. As for the original processing: Synthetic template baselines were used to correct PCR bias computationally, reads within Hamming distance 2 were collapsed together, and singletons that could not be merged were discarded. Reads were aligned to IMGT to assign V, D and J genes, CDR3 length, and insertions or deletions at six rearrangement sites. Within each subset, clonotype counts were normalized to sorted cell number, after which true diversity and Gini coefficients were computed with the tcR R package. The overlap coefficient, calculated on TCRB nucleotide sequences, was used to measure repertoire sharing. Sourced from immuneACCESS, this table was stored by TCRdb with only in-frame sequences that have V and J called. A share of the clones is absent; for the studies checked, an unresolved V gene accounts for under half, and the remainder has no known explanation. The V and J calls and clone size were taken over from that table, and D and trimming were inferred from the DNA. The sample table contains 300,000 to 350,000 clones; only one count was recorded for 8% of them. The ten largest clones take up approximately 0.44% of the sample.

After removal of 6 bases from V and 3 bases from J, the junction retains 4 bases not matched to a gene. Counted from cysteine to phenylalanine, this CDR3 has 13 amino acids. Of all the DNA, just the CDR3 is kept, 39 bases in frame from base 1. The germline V gene gives CDR1 as SGHRS and CDR2 as YFSETQ. This specimen belongs to a study of beta chain features in type 1 diabetes (dated by TCRdb to the late 2010s). As for the study more broadly: Mean age, gender distribution, total cell number and subset yield were not different between patients and healthy donors. A total of under 120,000,000 sorted cells were examined across all samples, and RNA yield correlated strongly with the number of cells per subset. The study compared TCRB repertoires of sorted circulating CD4+ T cell subsets between recently diagnosed type 1 diabetes patients and matched healthy donors. Naive and central memory subsets were obtained from all 28 donors, but regulatory and stem cell-like memory subsets were isolated from only 8 patients and roughly eight healthy donors.

General conclusions and limits of the study: Because the HLA sub-analyses included only small numbers of individuals, any influence of HLA type on TCRB rearrangement was left unresolved. Naive, central memory and regulatory TCRB repertoires appeared to be more similar among patients than among healthy donors. PCR might favor shorter templates, but patient and control samples were amplified and corrected together, so any skew would affect both groups equally. Type 1 diabetes patients showed a moderate but significant shortening of TCRB CDR3 length in all four CD4+ subsets. Fewer insertions and more nucleotide deletions at VDJ recombination sites were observed in patients with type 1 diabetes, implying thymic rearrangement abnormalities. Because cDNA was sequenced instead of genomic DNA, highly expressing activated cells could be over-represented, though the groups showed no difference in activation or CD3 levels.

Source material: central memory CD4+ T cells from blood. The rearranged chain carries TRBV5-1 and TRBJ2-3; 7 bases in the junction line up with TRBD2. This sequence was found in a woman aged 18-35 years in good health. For the CDR3, the sequence is CASKREVTDTQYF. The DNA sequence reads TGCGCCAGCAAACGGGAGGTAACAGATACGCAGTATTTT.